The sequence of this T cell receptor (beta chain) was determined in a study of blood T cells in healthy people across ages (dated by TCRdb to between 2014 and 2016). Broadly, across the study: Template switching captured roughly one uniquely barcoded TCR beta cDNA molecule per two T cells in model experiments. For two donors (one aged 18 to 30 and one aged 80 or older), the study analyzed two additional independent replicas of 1 million unique cDNA reads from the same blood draw. To track age-related changes in TCR beta repertoire diversity, the study relied on deep sequencing normalized with unique cDNA molecular identifiers. The donors were split into four age groups: young (average about 15 years), middle-aged (roughly 42), aged (more than 60) and long-lived (roughly 77).

Systemically healthy Caucasian individuals from Russia, 39 in total and aged roughly 6 to 95 years, were included as donors. Each donor gave ten milliliters of peripheral blood, collected into EDTA-treated Vacutainer tubes. Ficoll-Paque density-gradient centrifugation was used to isolate PBMCs, with at least 6.5 million per sample. Trizol reagent was used to extract total RNA from the PBMCs, yielding at least 5.5 micrograms per sample. The percentages of naive CD45RAhigh/CD27high T cells were determined by flow cytometry on a PBMC aliquot from every donor. What the authors observed across the whole study: Bulk unsorted PBMC profiling prevented conclusive comparison of naive and antigen-experienced compartments. The long-lived group showed more naive CD4+ T cells, fewer expanded clones and increased TCR diversity than the aged group, suggesting age selection. Estimates of total diversity from one million sequenced T cells were regarded as lower bounds and underestimates. There was a strong correlation between observed TCR beta diversity and the percentage of naive T cells measured by flow cytometry. As age increased, observed TCR beta diversity per million T cells dropped in a roughly linear way, and a significant reduction was already evident by age around 41. Donor CMV infection status was unknown, potentially confounding age-related changes in expanded clonotypes.

There are many counts of this clonotype. Its antigen specificity is not known. No base qualities exist here, and no much larger clone lies one base off it. The library was generated by 5' RACE. The sample was run on an Illumina HiSeq 2500. A second PCR of about 7 to 12 cycles was performed with a sample-barcoded 5' primer and a J-beta primer mix. Each TCR beta cDNA molecule received a unique molecular identifier from a template-switch 5' adaptor carrying 12 random nucleotides. Each sample yielded at least 3 million CDR3-containing paired-end reads. First-strand cDNA was synthesized from all RNA with the Mint cDNA synthesis kit, primed by a TRBC-specific oligonucleotide. Following uracil-DNA glycosylase treatment, a first 18-cycle PCR with universal primers M1SS and BC2_uni_R was performed on all cDNA. Per the source publication's procedure: Each sample was normalized by randomly selecting 1 million high-quality reads, each carrying a distinct molecular identifier. Reads with shared molecular identifiers were discarded instead of being binned into consensus sequences. MiTCR, set to a Q25 quality threshold and the strictest error-elimination algorithm, was used for CDR3 identification, clonotype clustering and error correction. A nonparametric unseen species model with Euler transformation was used to estimate a lower bound on total TCR beta diversity. TCRdb itself trimmed the public reads at Q25 with fastp, ran MiXCR and retained productive beta chains. Under each unique CDR3 protein, matching rows form one entry showing the most common genes and DNA. The V and J calls reflect TCRdb's pipeline rather than the authors' work. Within this sample are some 940,000 distinct CDR3 sequences, with roughly 28% of them counted one time only. The top ten hold roughly 10% of the sample.

V is cut by 0 bases and J by 2 bases, and the space between the germline ends is 21 bases. Including cysteine and phenylalanine, the CDR3 has 18 amino acids. The entry retains the CDR3 DNA only, 54 bases that are in frame from base 1. CDR1 and CDR2, looked up from the germline V gene, are SGHRS and YFSETQ. A further study also used this sample, focusing on T cells of mothers and their children. The second publication reports: Donors were nine systemically healthy Caucasian individuals: three mothers and their six children. cDNA synthesis consumed the entire amount of extracted RNA, loaded at approximately 1.5 ug RNA in each 15 ul reaction. In the second PCR, the M1S primer added sample barcodes and 2-4 random nucleotides. Over 8.5 million TCR beta CDR3 reads were obtained for each mother, and approximately 3.2 million reads were obtained for each child. Thymic selection shapes the output of TCR recombination in a similar way in related and unrelated pairs, and inherited differences have a minor effect. Normalized repertoire overlap was always found to be slightly, but never significantly, higher in related mother-child pairs than in unrelated mother-child pairs. With a sensitivity of roughly 93 clones per million clonotypes, no persistent microchimeric T cell clones were detected. The study used deep NGS to compare TCR beta repertoires of mothers and children, seeking features distinguishing related mother-child pairs from unrelated individuals. Mothers averaged roughly 40 +/- 4 years of age and children averaged around 10 +/- 4 years. After adapter ligation with NEBNext reagents, the libraries were sequenced on Illumina HiSeq 2000 with 100+100 nt paired-end reads. To prevent cross-contamination, the mother and child libraries were prepared one month apart and sequenced in separate runs. Each donor had between 500,000 and 2,000,000 distinct TCR beta clonotypes identified. Naive TCR beta clonotypes were estimated from low-frequency clonotypes matched to each donor's FACS-determined naive share, without sorting.

This TCR was recovered from a woman between 40 and 50 years old in good health. The sequencing input was blood. The chain links TRBV5-1 with TRBJ2-7, with the D segment possibly TRBD1 or TRBD2, each aligning over 5 bases. The encoded CDR3 is CASSLEPSERGLPYEQYF. The bases are TGCGCCAGCAGCTTGGAACCCAGTGAGAGGGGCCTTCCCTACGAGCAGTACTTC.